This is a list of T cell receptor beta chains from one sample in a study of blood T cell repertoires in COVID-19. This table comes from immunoSEQ multiplex PCR, and its TCRdb copy is limited to in-frame clones, with some not included. The sample lists under 300,000 clones; roughly nine tenths were seen once. The sequenced material came from PBMCs or T cells enriched from blood (not recorded which). The origin of the receptors is a woman in her late teens or twenties who had recovered from COVID-19. Each CDR3 is given with its conserved first and last residue. A row's size may be missing; if present it is once, few, many or a size class.

j_call clone_size v_call cdr3_aa
TRBJ1-2 NA TRBV21-1 CASPRGGPHSNYGYTF
TRBJ2-3 once TRBV5-1 CASSLGTSGGGDTQYF
TRBJ2-3 NA TRBV6-2/TRBV6-3 CASSPLGRSTDTQYF
TRBJ1-2 few TRBV5-8 CASSPDTHPYGYTF
TRBJ2-1 NA TRBV19 CASSIKRFAYEQFF
TRBJ1-4 NA TRBV2 CASNRDPGVGKLFF
TRBJ1-1 once TRBV9 CASSATTGVNTEAFF
TRBJ1-1 NA TRBV12-3/TRBV12-4 CASSLVASSEAFF
TRBJ2-5 NA TRBV6-5 CASVGGAEETQYF
TRBJ2-7 NA TRBV27 CASSFRGSSYEQYF
TRBJ2-1 NA TRBV7-2 CASSLVRGSDEQFF
TRBJ1-2 NA TRBV25-1 CASSEYLGGVEGYGYTF
TRBJ2-2 NA TRBV5-6 CASSLGPNTGELFF
TRBJ1-1 NA TRBV30 CAWSVPPGQGASEAFF
TRBJ2-7 NA TRBV7-9 CASSLSGHLYEQYF